This TCR beta chain was identified in a study of vaccination effects on CD4 cells after COVID-19. The protocol was immunoSEQ multiplex PCR, while the TCRdb copy is restricted to in-frame clones and leaves out a portion. The sample has 70,000 or so clones, roughly 75% seen once; the top ten hold less than 2.5%. A remark on this clone: The antigen is not known.

CDR1 is MRHNA, CDR2 SNTAGT, per germline. With V trimmed by 3 bases and J by 3 bases, 3 bases remained unmatched. The CDR3 totals 14 residues. Isolating CD4+ T cells followed less than 12 days of culture. Vaccination of participants consisted of two doses of either the BNT162b2 or mRNA-1273 vaccine. The gene calls are TRBV6-4 and TRBJ2-3; 7 bases line up with TRBD2. The starting material was CD4+ T cells from PBMCs cultured without peptide, obtained after COVID-19 vaccination. This receptor was identified in a human donor who received a COVID-19 vaccine. CDR3 sequence: CASSDGGGTDTQYF. The CDR3 DNA reads TGTGCCAGCAGTGATGGGGGGGGTACAGATACGCAGTATTTT.